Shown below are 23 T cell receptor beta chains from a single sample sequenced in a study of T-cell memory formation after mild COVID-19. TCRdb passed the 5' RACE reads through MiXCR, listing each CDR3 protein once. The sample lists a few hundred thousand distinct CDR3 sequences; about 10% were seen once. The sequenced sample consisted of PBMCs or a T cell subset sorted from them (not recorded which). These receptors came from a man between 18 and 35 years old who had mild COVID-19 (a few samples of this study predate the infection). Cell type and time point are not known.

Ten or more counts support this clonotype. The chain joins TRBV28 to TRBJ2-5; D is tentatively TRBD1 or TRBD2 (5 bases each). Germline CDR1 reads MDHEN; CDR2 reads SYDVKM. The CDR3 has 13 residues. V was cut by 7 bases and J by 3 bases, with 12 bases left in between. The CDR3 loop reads CASTWGTKETQYF. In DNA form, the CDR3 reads TGTGCCAGCACATGGGGGACCAAAGAGACCCAGTACTTC.

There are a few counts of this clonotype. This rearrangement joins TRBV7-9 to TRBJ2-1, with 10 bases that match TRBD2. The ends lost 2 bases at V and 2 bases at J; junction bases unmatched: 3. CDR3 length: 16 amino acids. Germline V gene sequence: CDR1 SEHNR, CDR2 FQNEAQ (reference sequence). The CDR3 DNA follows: TGTGCCAGCAGCTTACGTCTAGCGGGGGCCTACAATGAGCAGTTCTTC. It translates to CASSLRLAGAYNEQFF.

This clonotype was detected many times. The CDR3 region has the DNA TGCGCCAGCAGCCCATACTTAGGGGGCGCGGAAAAAGAGACCCAGTACTTC. As protein: CASSPYLGGAEKETQYF. This chain links TRBV5-1 with TRBJ2-5, with 7 bases matching TRBD1. Germline V lookup: CDR1 SGHRS, CDR2 YFSETQ. V lost 4 bases and J lost 3; bases outside the gene matches: 15. CDR3 length: 17 amino acids.

In DNA, the CDR3 is TGTGCCAGCAGCCTACTGGCGGATGCGAAGTATTTT. Encoded protein: CASSLLADAKYF. The rearrangement joins TRBV7-9 to TRBJ2-3, with no clear D. Germline lookup yields CDR1 SEHNR and CDR2 FQNEAQ (reference sequence). V dropped 5 bases and J dropped 13 bases, with 16 bases sitting between them. CDR3 length equals 12 residues.

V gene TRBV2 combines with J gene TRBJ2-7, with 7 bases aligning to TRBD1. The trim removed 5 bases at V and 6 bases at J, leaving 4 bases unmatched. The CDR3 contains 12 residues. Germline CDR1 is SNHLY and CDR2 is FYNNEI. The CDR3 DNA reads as TGTGCCAGCAGTATCACAGGGGTCGAGCAGTACGTC. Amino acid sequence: CASSITGVEQYV.

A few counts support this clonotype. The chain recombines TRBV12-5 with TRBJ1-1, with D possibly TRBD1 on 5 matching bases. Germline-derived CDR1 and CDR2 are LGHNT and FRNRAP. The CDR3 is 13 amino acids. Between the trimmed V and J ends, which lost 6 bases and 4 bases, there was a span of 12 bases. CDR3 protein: CASGRGLGTEAFF. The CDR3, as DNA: TGTGCTAGTGGCCGGGGACTCGGCACTGAAGCTTTCTTT.

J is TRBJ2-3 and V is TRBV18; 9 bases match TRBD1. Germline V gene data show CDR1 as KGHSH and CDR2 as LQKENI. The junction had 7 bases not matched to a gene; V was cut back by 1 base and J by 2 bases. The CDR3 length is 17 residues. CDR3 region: CASSPQTRDRVTDTQYF. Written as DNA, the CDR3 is TGTGCCAGCTCACCACAGACCCGGGACAGGGTCACAGATACGCAGTATTTT.

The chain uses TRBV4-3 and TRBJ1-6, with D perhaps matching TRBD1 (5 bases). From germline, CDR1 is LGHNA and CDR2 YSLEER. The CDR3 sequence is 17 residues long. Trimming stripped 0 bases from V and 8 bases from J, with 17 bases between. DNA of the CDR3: TGCGCCAGCAGCCAAGATGCCAGGGTAAAATACGATTCACCCCTCCACTTT. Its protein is CASSQDARVKYDSPLHF.

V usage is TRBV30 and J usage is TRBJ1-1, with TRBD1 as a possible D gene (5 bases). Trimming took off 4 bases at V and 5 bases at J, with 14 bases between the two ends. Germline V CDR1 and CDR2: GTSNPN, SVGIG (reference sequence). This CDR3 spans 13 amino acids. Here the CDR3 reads CAWTGTWATEAFF. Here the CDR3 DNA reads TGTGCCTGGACGGGGACCTGGGCTACTGAAGCTTTCTTT. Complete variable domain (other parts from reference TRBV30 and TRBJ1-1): SQTIHQWPATLVQPVGSPLSLECTVEGTSNPNLYWYRQAAGRGLQLLFYSVGIGQISSEVPQNLSASRPQDRQFILSSKKLLLSDSGFYLCAWTGTWATEAFFGQGTRLTVV.

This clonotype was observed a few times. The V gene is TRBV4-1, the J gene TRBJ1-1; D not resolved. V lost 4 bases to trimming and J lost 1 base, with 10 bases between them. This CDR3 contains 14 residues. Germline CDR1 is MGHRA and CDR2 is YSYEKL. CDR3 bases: TGCGCCAGCAGCCCGCTCCTCGGGAACACTGAAGCTTTCTTT. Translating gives CASSPLLGNTEAFF.

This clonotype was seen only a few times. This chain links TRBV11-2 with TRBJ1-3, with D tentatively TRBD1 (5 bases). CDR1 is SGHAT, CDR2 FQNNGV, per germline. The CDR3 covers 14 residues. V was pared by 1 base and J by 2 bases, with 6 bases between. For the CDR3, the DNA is TGTGCCAGCAGCTTAGCCAGGGCTGGAAACACCATATATTTT. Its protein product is CASSLARAGNTIYF. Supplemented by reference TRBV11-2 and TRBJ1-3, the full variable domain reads EAGVAQSPRYKIIEKRQSVAFWCNPISGHATLYWYQQILGQGPKLLIQFQNNGVVDDSQLPKDRFSAERLKGVDSTLKIQPAKLEDSAVYLCASSLARAGNTIYFGEGSWLTVV.

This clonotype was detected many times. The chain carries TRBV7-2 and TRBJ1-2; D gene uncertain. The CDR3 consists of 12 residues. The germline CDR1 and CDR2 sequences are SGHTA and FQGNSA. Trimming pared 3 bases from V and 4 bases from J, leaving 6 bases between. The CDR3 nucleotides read TGTGCCAGCAGCTTCGAGGTCTATGGCTACACCTTC. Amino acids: CASSFEVYGYTF.

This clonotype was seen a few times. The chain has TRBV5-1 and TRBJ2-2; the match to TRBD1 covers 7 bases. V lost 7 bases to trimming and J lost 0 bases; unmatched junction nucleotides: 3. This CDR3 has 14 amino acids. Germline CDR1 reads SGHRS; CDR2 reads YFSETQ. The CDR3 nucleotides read TGCGCCAGCCGGGACAGATCGAACACCGGGGAGCTGTTTTTT. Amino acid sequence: CASRDRSNTGELFF.

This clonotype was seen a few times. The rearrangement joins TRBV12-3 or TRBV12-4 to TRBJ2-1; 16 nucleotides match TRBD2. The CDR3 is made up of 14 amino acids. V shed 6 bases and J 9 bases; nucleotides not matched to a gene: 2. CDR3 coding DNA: TGTGCCAGCAGGGGACTAGCGGGGGGGGGTGAGCAGTTCTTC. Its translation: CASRGLAGGGEQFF.

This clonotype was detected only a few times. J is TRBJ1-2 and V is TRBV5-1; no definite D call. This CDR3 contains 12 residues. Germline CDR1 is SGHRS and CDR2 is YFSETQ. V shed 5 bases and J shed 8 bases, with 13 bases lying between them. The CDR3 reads CASSYDLGGYTF. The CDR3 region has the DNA TGCGCCAGCAGTTACGACTTAGGAGGCTACACCTTC.

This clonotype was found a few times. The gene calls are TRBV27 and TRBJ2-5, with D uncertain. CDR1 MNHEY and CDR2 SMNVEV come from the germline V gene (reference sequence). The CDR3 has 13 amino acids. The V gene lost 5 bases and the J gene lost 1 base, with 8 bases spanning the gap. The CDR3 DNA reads TGTGCCAGCAGTCAGAGAGTCCAAGAGACCCAGTACTTC. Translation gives CASSQRVQETQYF.

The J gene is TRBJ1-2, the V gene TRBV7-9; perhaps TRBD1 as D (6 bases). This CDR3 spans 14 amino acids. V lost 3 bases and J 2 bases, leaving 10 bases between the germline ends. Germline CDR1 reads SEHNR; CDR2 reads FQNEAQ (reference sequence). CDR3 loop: CASSFAGANYGYTF. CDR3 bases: TGTGCCAGCAGCTTCGCAGGGGCCAACTATGGCTACACCTTC.

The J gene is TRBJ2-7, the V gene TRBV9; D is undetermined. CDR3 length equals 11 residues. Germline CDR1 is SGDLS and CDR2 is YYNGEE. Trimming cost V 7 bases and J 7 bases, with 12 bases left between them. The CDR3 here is CASGPPGEQYV. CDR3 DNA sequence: TGTGCCAGCGGACCCCCTGGGGAGCAGTACGTC.

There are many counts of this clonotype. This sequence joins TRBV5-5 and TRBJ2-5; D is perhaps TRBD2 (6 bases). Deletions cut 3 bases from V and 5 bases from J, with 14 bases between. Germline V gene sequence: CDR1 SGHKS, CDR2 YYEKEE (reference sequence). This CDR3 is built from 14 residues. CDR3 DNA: TGTGCCAGCAGCTGGAGGGGTAGCGACGAGACCCAGTACTTC. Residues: CASSWRGSDETQYF.

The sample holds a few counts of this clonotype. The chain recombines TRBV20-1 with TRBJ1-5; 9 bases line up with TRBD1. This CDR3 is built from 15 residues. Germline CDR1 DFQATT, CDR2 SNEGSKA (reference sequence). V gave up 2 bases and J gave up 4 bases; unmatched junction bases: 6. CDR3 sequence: CSARKPGQGNQPQHF. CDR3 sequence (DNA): TGCAGTGCTAGAAAACCGGGACAGGGAAATCAGCCCCAGCATTTT.

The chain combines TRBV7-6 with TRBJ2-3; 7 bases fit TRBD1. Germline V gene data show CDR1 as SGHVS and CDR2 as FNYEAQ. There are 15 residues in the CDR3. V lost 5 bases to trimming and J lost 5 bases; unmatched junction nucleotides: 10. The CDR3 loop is CASSLDTGAGDTQYF. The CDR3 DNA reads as TGTGCCAGCAGCCTAGATACAGGGGCTGGAGATACGCAGTATTTT.

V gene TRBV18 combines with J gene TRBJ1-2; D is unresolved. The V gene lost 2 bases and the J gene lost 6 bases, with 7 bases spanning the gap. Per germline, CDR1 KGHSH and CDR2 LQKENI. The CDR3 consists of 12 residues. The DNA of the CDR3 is TGTGCCAGCTCACCAGGGGTTGATGGCTACACCTTC. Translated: CASSPGVDGYTF. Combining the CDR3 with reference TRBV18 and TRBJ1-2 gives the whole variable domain NAGVMQNPRHLVRRRGQEARLRCSPMKGHSHVYWYRQLPEEGLKFMVYLQKENIIDESGMPKERFSAEFPKEGPSILRIQQVVRGDSAAYFCASSPGVDGYTFGSGTRLTVV.

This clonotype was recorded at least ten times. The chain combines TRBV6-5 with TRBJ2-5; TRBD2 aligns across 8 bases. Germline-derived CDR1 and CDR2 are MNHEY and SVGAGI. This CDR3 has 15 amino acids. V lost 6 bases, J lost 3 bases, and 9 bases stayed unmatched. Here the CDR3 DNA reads TGTGCCAGCAGACCTCCGGGACTAGTCAAAGAGACCCAGTACTTC. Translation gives CASRPPGLVKETQYF.